The 3 T cell receptor beta chains below come from one sample, sequenced in a study of early T cells in non-severe SARS-CoV-2 infection. MiXCR was run by TCRdb on the 5' RACE reads, yielding one entry per CDR3 protein. The sample records some 78,000 distinct CDR3 sequences, less than 15% being singletons. The material sequenced was whole blood. Source of these receptors: an adult who was a healthcare worker with PCR-confirmed SARS-CoV-2 infection or an uninfected control (not recorded which).

This clonotype turned up a few times. The V call is TRBV27, the J call TRBJ1-5; possible D gene TRBD1, 5 bases. The CDR3 has 15 residues. Germline CDR1 reads MNHEY; CDR2 reads SMNVEV (reference sequence). Trimming took 3 bases from V and 1 from J, leaving 10 bases between them. CDR3 in DNA: TGTGCCAGCAGTTTGGGGTGGGGCAGCAATCAGCCCCAGCATTTT. Translating it yields CASSLGWGSNQPQHF.

The rearrangement joins TRBV15 to TRBJ2-5, with 10 bases aligning to TRBD2. Germline loops: CDR1 LNHNV, CDR2 YYDKDF (reference sequence). The CDR3 contains 14 residues. The J segment lost 4 bases and the V segment lost 6 bases, leaving 5 bases of the junction unmatched. The CDR3 DNA follows: TGTGCCACCAGTTTGGGACTAGCGTCAGAGACCCAGTACTTC. Translating gives CATSLGLASETQYF.

This clonotype was observed a handful of times. This rearrangement joins TRBV2 to TRBJ1-1, with D possibly TRBD1 on 6 matching bases. The V gene's germline CDR1 is SNHLY and CDR2 FYNNEI. The CDR3 covers 13 residues. V was cut by 4 bases and J by 8 bases, with 14 bases left in between. The CDR3 sequence is CASSARGGPEAFF. In DNA, the CDR3 is TGTGCCAGCAGTGCCCGTGGGGGGCCCGAAGCTTTCTTT.